This T cell receptor (beta chain) was documented in a study of T cells in Graves' hyperthyroidism and ophthalmopathy (dated by TCRdb to between 2018 and 2021). A note on the overall study: Peripheral blood was sampled at the time of initial diagnosis, prior to any treatment. TCR V-J signatures able to tell the groups apart were searched for in a discovery cohort of approximately 95 patients, of whom more than 40 had Graves' ophthalmopathy and more than 55 had stable Graves' hyperthyroidism. Prospective prediction of ophthalmopathy was tested in an independent validation cohort consisting of 18 hyperthyroidism patients and some 15 patients who later progressed to ophthalmopathy. The 100 discovery patients were divided at random into training and test sets in a 7:3 ratio. Thyroid tissue and blood T-cell repertoires from about six Graves' hyperthyroidism patients were also compared in the study. After sampling, hyperthyroidism patients received methimazole starting at 30 mg daily, and ophthalmopathy patients received high-dose intravenous methylprednisolone. The paper describes TCR Vbeta CDR3 sequencing of about 140 peripheral blood samples, made up of about 40 ophthalmopathy patients, around 78 hyperthyroidism patients and some 17 progressor patients. Study-level results and caveats: Most expanded thyroid clonotypes (frequency above 0.001) were also detected in blood, suggesting blood repertoires may reflect thyroid immune responses. Sample size was not statistically predetermined, and investigators were not blinded to group allocation. In validation, the model predicted progression to ophthalmopathy with approximately 69% sensitivity and roughly 72% specificity, a median of around 6.6 months before onset. Ophthalmopathy was separated from stable hyperthyroidism by a 13 V-J signature model, with 85% to 90% sensitivity and 81% to 82% specificity obtained in cross-validation and 80%/75% obtained in testing.

Graves' hyperthyroidism was defined as stable when no progression to ophthalmopathy occurred over 18 months of follow-up. Hyperthyroidism patients were aged 18 to 65 years and newly diagnosed, with disease duration of less than 2 months. Exclusion was applied to patients with uncontrolled infections, other autoimmune diseases, pregnancy or lactation. Diagnoses were established on the basis of clinical symptoms, serum thyroxine and TRAb, thyroid ultrasound, and orbital computed tomography. PBMCs were isolated from about 10 ml of fresh peripheral blood by Ficoll-Paque density gradient centrifugation. Total RNA was extracted using Trizol reagent, and RNA quality was assessed on an Agilent 2100 Bioanalyzer. Via the germline V gene, CDR1 is SGHRS and CDR2 YFSETQ. The V and J ends are trimmed by 2 bases and 8 bases, leaving 25 bases between them. The CDR3 runs 18 residues from the cysteine to the phenylalanine. This entry keeps only the CDR3 DNA: 54 bases, framed from base 1.

The TCR beta CDR3 regions were amplified from RNA transcripts. The TCR CDR3 was subjected to a first round of RT-PCR using the HTBI primer set and the Qiagen OneStep RT-PCR kit. Libraries were constructed in a second round of multiplex PCR, after which size selection and purification were carried out. Sequencing of the libraries was done on an Illumina HiSeq2000 using paired-end 100 bp reads. The paper's data handling went like this. SOAPnuke was used to process the raw data, with reads discarded if the reads contained adapters or uncalled bases, had a mean Phred below 15, or lacked an exact constant-primer or identifier match. COPE v1.2.5 was used to merge high-quality paired reads, and clonotypes were defined as unique nucleotide sequences. MiTCR v1.1 was used to align clonotypes to the IMGT TRBV, TRBD and TRBJ reference segments. Analysis was restricted to V-J combinations with a frequency above 0.0001, which covered roughly 99% of repertoires. A TCS score was defined as the ratio between F50 (clonal expansion) and ExV (chaos), using BLOSUM62-based TCRdist between CDR3 peptides within each V-J. Welch's t-statistics and random forest reduced roughly 540 V-J features to 10 to 15, which were used in a naive Bayes classifier (R e1071). TCRdb trimmed public reads at Q25 via fastp, called clones via MiXCR and kept in-frame beta chains. Identical CDR3 protein sequences are pooled into one entry, listed with their most common genes and DNA. These V and J calls derive from TCRdb rather than the authors' analysis. The sample table holds roughly 660,000 distinct CDR3 sequences, of which approximately 15% were seen once. The top ten hold less than 20% of the sample.

This clonotype was seen a few times. What antigen it recognizes has not been identified. The sample holds no much larger clone one base away, and base qualities are not on file. The origin of this receptor is a man between 45 and 60 years old with Graves' hyperthyroidism. Recombination connected TRBV5-1 to TRBJ1-4; TRBD1 might be the D gene, on 5 matching bases. The sample consisted of blood. The nucleotides read TGCGCCAGCAGCTTAAGAGGTGGCAGGGTGGACCCCGCGGAAAAACTGTTTTTT. Its protein is CASSLRGGRVDPAEKLFF.